This TCR beta chain was sequenced for a study of cytomegalovirus exposure and HLA in healthy donors. Study conclusions and caveats: A later analysis linked a missense variant in DCLRE1C to the trimming of TCR beta V and J genes.

Germline-derived CDR1 and CDR2 are SGHKS and YYEKEE (reference sequence). This CDR3 comprises 15 residues. V gave up 2 bases and J gave up 16 bases; unmatched junction bases: 15. This clone was recorded a few times. What it binds is not known. This PCR relied on a set of 60 Vbeta primers and 13 Jbeta primers. The assay was immunoSEQ multiplex PCR, and TCRdb's table has in-frame clones only and misses some. This sample has fewer than 250,000 clones, with approximately 80% found just once. The TCR sequence derives from a male donor in good health and CMV-seronegative. This chain joins TRBV5-5 and TRBJ2-1; 10 bases are shared with TRBD2. The specimen was PBMCs. In nucleotides, the CDR3 is TGTGCCAGCAGCTTTGGGCTAGCGGGAGTTTCTGTTTATTTCTTC. Translating it yields CASSFGLAGVSVYFF.